A selection of T cell receptor beta chains follows, all from one sample in a study of blood T cells in healthy people across ages. TCRdb used MiXCR to reprocess the 5' RACE reads, holding one entry per CDR3 protein. This table holds about 830,000 distinct CDR3 sequences, 58% found once. Sequenced: blood. All receptors come from a young man in good health. CDR3s include the opening cysteine and the closing phenylalanine or tryptophan. The D gene is left open where the match is weak. Part of the rows lack a size; the others show once, few, many or a class for expanded clones.

>TRBJ2-1|TRBD2|once|TRBV20-1
TGCAGTGCTAGTCACCCTAGCGGGAGATTCGATGAGCAGTTCTTC
CSASHPSGRFDEQFF
>TRBJ1-2|TRBD1|-|TRBV7-9
TGTGCCAGCAGCCCGAGACAGGGGGCGCGGGGCTACACCTTC
CASSPRQGARGYTF
>TRBJ1-6|-|-|TRBV28
TGTGCCAGCAGCTCCCGGTTGAGTAATTCACCCCTCCACTTT
CASSSRLSNSPLHF
>TRBJ1-2|TRBD1|-|TRBV5-1
TGCGCTAGCAGCTCAGGGACAGGGACAGACGGCTACACCTTC
CASSSGTGTDGYTF
>TRBJ2-3|TRBD1|-|TRBV7-2
TGTGCAAAGCAGGGGGCAAATTCGGATACGCAGTATTTT
CAKQGANSDTQYF
>TRBJ1-4|-|-|TRBV7-2
TGTGCCAGCAGCTTAGAGCGGCTCGGGGAAAAACTGTTTTTT
CASSLERLGEKLFF
>TRBJ2-7|-|-|TRBV27
TGTGCTAGTAGGCCCGGGGGACCGCAGTCCTACAATGAGCAGTACTTC
CASRPGGPQSYNEQYF
>TRBJ2-5|-|few|TRBV7-6
TGTGCCAGCAGCTTCCGGACAGGCGGGGCGGAAAAGACCCAGTACTTC
CASSFRTGGAEKTQYF
>TRBJ2-5|-|-|TRBV6-5
TGTGCCAGCAGTGATCTTTCGGGGGAGACCCAGTACTTC
CASSDLSGETQYF
>TRBJ2-7|TRBD2|-|TRBV6-6
TGTGCCAGCAGTCTGGCTACTAGCGGGAGGGTTTCCTACGAGCAGTACTTC
CASSLATSGRVSYEQYF
>TRBJ2-5|TRBD1|few|TRBV28
TGTGCCAGCAGCAGCCGGGACAGGGGGTATAAAGAGACCCAGTACTTC
CASSSRDRGYKETQYF